This is a list of T cell receptor beta chains from one sample in a study of T cell responses to AZD1222 COVID-19 vaccine. Only in-frame clones appear in the TCRdb table, and some are missing; sequencing was by immunoSEQ multiplex PCR. The sample records 75,000 to 95,000 clones, roughly 89% being singletons. The sequencing here drew on peripheral blood, taken 28 days after the second AZD1222 dose. These receptor sequences come from an adult who received the AZD1222 COVID-19 vaccine. Each CDR3 is given with its conserved first and last residue. A D gene is named only where the DNA matches it firmly.

v_call	d_call	j_call	cdr3_aa
TRBV12-3/TRBV12-4	NA	TRBJ1-2	CASSFSYGYTF
TRBV28	TRBD1	TRBJ1-2	CASSFGQGGYGYTF
TRBV3-1/TRBV3-2	NA	TRBJ1-4	CASSQDGGGLNEKLFF
TRBV6-5	NA	TRBJ1-2	CASSYGWGALDYGYTF
TRBV5-6	NA	TRBJ2-7	CASSGLPVGHTQYEQYF
TRBV12-5	TRBD2	TRBJ2-1	CASGLDGLAGGLNEQFF
TRBV4-3	TRBD1	TRBJ2-2	CASSQDGTGTTGELFF
TRBV27	NA	TRBJ2-3	CASSLLVFQGNFDTQYF
TRBV2	NA	TRBJ2-7	CASSEYSAGEQYF
TRBV4-1	TRBD1	TRBJ1-1	CASSHTPERGRRSTEAFF
TRBV5-8	NA	TRBJ2-1	CASSLTRRDEQFF
TRBV3-1/TRBV3-2	NA	TRBJ2-5	CASSPTGRNQETQYF
TRBV5-6	TRBD1	TRBJ1-1	CASSLALTGGNTEAFF
TRBV5-4	TRBD2	TRBJ2-1	CASSLIGGGVSREQFF
TRBV5-6	NA	TRBJ1-2	CASSLPDNYGYTF
TRBV19	NA	TRBJ1-4	CASSPPRGTPIF
TRBV27	TRBD2	TRBJ2-5	CASSWGLGVRETQYF
TRBV6-5	TRBD2	TRBJ2-1	CASSYSSGGTYNEQFF
TRBV12-3/TRBV12-4	NA	TRBJ2-3	CASRPIYTDTQYF
TRBV7-8	TRBD2	TRBJ2-3	CASRRTSGETDTQYF
TRBV21-1	NA	TRBJ2-7	CASSNYAGGEKSSYEQYF
TRBV4-1	NA	TRBJ1-3	CASSLGRQAINTIYF